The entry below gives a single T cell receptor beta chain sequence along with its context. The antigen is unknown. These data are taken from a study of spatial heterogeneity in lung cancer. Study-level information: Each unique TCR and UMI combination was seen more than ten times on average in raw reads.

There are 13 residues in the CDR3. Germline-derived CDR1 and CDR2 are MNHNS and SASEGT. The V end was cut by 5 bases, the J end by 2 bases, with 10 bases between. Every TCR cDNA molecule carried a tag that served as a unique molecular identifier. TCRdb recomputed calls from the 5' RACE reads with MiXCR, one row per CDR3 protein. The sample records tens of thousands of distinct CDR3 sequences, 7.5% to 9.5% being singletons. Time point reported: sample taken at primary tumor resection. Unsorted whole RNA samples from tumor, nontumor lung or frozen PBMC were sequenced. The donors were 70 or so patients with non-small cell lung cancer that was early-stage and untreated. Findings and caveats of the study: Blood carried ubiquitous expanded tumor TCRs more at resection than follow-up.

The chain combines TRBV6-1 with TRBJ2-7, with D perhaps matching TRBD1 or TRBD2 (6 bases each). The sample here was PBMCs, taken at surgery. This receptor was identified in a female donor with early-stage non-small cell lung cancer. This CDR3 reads CASSRGPTYEQYV. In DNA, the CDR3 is TGTGCCAGCAGTCGGGGGCCCACCTACGAGCAGTACGTC.